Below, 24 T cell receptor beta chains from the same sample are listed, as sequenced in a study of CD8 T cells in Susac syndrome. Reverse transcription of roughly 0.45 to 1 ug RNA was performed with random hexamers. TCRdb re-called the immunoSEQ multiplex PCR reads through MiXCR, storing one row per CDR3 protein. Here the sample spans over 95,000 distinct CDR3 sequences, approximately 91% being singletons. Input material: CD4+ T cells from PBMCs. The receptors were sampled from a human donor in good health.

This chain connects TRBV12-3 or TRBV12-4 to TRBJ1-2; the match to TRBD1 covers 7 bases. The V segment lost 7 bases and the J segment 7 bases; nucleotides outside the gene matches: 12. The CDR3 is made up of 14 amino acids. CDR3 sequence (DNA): TGTGCCAGCACGGCCGAGGGGGCATTCCGTGGCTACACCTTC. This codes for CASTAEGAFRGYTF.

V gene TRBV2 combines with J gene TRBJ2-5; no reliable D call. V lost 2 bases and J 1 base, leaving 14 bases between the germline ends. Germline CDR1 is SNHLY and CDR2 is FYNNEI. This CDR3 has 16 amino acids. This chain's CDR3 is CASSEKDFRFQETQYF. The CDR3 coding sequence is TGTGCCAGCAGTGAAAAAGACTTCAGGTTCCAAGAGACCCAGTACTTC.

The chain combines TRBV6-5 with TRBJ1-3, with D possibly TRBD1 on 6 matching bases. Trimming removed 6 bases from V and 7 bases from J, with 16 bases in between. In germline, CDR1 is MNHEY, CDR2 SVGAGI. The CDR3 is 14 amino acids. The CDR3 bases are TGTGCCAGCAGCCCCGCGAGAGGGGGGAACACCATATATTTT. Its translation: CASSPARGGNTIYF.

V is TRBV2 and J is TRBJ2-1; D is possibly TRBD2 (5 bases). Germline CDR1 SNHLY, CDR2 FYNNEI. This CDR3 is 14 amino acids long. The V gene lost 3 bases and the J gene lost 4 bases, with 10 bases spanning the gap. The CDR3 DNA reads TGTGCCAGCAGTGACCTCGGGGAGTACAATGAGCAGTTCTTC. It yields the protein CASSDLGEYNEQFF.

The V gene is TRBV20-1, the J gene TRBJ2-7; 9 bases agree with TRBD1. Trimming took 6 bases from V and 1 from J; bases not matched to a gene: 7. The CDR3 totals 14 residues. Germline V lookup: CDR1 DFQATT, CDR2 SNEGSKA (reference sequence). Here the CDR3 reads CSAMMGTGSYEQYF. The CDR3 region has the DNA TGCAGTGCGATGATGGGGACAGGGTCCTACGAGCAGTACTTC.

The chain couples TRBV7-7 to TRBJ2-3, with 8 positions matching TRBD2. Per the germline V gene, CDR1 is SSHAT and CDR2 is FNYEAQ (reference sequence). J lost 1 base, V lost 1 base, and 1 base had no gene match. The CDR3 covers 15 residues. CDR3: CASSLGLARTDTQYF. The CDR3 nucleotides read TGTGCCAGCAGCTTAGGACTAGCGCGCACAGATACGCAGTATTTT.

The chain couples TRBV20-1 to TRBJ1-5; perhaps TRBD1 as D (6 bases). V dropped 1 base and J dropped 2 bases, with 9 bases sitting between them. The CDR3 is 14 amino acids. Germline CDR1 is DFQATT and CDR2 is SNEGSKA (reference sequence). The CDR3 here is CSARGTVRNQPQHF. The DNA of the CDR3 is TGCAGTGCTAGAGGGACAGTCCGCAATCAGCCCCAGCATTTT.

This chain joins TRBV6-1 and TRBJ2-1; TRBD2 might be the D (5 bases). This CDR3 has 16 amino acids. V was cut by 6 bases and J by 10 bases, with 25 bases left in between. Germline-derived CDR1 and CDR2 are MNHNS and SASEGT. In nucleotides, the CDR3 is TGTGCCAGCAGGACGGGAATAGCGCAACTTCAAGACGAGCAGTTCTTC. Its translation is CASRTGIAQLQDEQFF.

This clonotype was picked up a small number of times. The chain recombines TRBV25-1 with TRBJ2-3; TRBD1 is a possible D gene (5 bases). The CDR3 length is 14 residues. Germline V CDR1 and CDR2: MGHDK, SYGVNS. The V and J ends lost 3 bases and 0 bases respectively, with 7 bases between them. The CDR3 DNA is TGTGCCAGCAGTGAGGGGCAGAGCACAGATACGCAGTATTTT. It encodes CASSEGQSTDTQYF.

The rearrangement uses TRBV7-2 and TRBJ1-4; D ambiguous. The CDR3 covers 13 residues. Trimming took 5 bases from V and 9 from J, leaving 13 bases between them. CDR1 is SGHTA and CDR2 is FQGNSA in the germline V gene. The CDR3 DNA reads TGTGCCAGCAGCGGACCTATAGGGAAAAAACTGTTTTTT. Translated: CASSGPIGKKLFF. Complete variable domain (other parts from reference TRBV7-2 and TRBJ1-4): GAGVSQSPSNKVTEKGKDVELRCDPISGHTALYWYRQSLGQGLEFLIYFQGNSAPDKSGLPSDRFSAERTGGSVSTLTIQRTQQEDSAVYLCASSGPIGKKLFFGSGTQLSVL.

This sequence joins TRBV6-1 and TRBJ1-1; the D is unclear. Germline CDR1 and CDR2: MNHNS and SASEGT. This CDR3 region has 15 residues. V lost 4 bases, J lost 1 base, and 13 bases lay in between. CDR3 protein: CASSAKGGGNTEAFF. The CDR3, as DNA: TGTGCCAGCAGTGCCAAGGGCGGTGGGAACACTGAAGCTTTCTTT.

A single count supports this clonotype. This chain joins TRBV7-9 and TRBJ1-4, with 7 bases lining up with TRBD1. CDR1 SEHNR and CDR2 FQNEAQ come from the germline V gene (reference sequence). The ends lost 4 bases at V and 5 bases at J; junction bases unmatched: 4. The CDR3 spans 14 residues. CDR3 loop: CASSWDRGNEKLFF. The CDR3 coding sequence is TGTGCCAGCAGCTGGGACAGAGGGAATGAAAAACTGTTTTTT.

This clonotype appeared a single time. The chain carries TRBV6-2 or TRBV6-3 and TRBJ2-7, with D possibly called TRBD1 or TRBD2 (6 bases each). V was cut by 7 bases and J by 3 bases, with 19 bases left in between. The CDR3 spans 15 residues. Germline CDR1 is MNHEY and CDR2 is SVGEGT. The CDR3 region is CASKSGDTGLYEQYF. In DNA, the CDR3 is TGTGCCAGCAAATCGGGGGACACTGGTCTCTACGAGCAGTACTTC.

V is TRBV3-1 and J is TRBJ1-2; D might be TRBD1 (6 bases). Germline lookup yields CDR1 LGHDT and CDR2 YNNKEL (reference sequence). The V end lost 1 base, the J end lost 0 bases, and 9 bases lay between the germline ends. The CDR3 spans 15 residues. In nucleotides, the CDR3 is TGTGCCAGCAGCCAAGGGACAGTGACTAACTATGGCTACACCTTC. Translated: CASSQGTVTNYGYTF.

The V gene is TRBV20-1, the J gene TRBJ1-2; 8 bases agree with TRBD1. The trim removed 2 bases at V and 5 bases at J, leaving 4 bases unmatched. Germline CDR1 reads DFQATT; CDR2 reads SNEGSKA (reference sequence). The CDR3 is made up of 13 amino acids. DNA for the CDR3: TGCAGTGCTAGACAACAGGGGGGGTATGGCTACACCTTC. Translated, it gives CSARQQGGYGYTF.

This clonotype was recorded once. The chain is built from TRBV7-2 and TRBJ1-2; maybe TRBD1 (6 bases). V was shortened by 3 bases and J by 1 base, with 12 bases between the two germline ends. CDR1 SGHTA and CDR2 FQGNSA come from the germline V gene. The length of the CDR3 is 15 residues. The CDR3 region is CASSFKRGNNYGYTF. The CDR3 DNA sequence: TGTGCCAGCAGCTTTAAGAGGGGGAATAACTATGGCTACACCTTC. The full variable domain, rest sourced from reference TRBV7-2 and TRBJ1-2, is GAGVSQSPSNKVTEKGKDVELRCDPISGHTALYWYRQSLGQGLEFLIYFQGNSAPDKSGLPSDRFSAERTGGSVSTLTIQRTQQEDSAVYLCASSFKRGNNYGYTFGSGTRLTVV.

The CDR3 DNA is TGTGCCAGCAGTTTGGGGGTACTAAGGAGTGACCAAGAGACCCAGTACTTC. It encodes CASSLGVLRSDQETQYF. V gene TRBV12-3 or TRBV12-4 combines with J gene TRBJ2-5; possibly TRBD1 or TRBD2 for D (5 bases each). The CDR3 loop spans 17 amino acids. Trimming took 3 bases from V and 0 from J, leaving 17 bases between them.

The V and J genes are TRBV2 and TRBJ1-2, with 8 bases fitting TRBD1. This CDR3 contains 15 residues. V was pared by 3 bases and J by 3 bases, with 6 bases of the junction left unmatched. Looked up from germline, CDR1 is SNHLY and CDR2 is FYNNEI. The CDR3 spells CASSEGTGDYYGYTF. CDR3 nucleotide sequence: TGTGCCAGCAGTGAGGGGACAGGCGACTACTATGGCTACACCTTC.

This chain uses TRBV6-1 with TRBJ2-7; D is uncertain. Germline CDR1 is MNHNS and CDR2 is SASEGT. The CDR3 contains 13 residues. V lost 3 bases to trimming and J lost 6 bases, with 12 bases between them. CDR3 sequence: CASSDSRQREQYF. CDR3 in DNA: TGTGCCAGCAGTGACTCTCGACAACGCGAGCAGTACTTC.

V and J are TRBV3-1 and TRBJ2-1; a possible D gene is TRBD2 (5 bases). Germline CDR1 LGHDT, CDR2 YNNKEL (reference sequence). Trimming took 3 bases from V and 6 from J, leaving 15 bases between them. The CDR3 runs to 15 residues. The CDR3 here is CASSHPSGRCNEQFF. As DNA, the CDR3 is TGTGCCAGCAGCCATCCCAGCGGAAGATGCAATGAGCAGTTCTTC.

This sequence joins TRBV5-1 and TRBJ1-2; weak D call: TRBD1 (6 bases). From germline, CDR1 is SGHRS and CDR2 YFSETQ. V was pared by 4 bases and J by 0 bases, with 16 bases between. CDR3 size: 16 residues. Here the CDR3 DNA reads TGCGCCAGCAGCCGTACCGGGGGGACAACTAACTATGGCTACACCTTC. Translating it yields CASSRTGGTTNYGYTF.

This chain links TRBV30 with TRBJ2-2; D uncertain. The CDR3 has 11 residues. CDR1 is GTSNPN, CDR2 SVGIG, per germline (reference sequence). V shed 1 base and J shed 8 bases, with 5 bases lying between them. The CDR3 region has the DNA TGTGCCTGGAGTGCACAAGGGGAGCTGTTTTTT. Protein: CAWSAQGELFF.

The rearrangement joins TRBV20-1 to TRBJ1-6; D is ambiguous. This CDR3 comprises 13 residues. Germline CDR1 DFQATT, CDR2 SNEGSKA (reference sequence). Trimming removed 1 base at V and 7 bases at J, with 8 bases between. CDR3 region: CSARGLQNSPLHF. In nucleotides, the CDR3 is TGCAGTGCTAGAGGGCTGCAGAATTCACCCCTCCACTTT.

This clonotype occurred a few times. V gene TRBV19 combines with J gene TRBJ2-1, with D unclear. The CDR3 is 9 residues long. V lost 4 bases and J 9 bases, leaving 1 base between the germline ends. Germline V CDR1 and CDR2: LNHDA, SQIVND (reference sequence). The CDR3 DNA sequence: TGTGCCAGTAGTAGTGAGCAGTTCTTC. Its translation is CASSSEQFF.